The rows below give T cell receptor beta chains drawn from one sample of a study of identical twins. TCRdb used MiXCR to reprocess the 5' RACE reads, holding one entry per CDR3 protein. The profile shows 200,000 to 250,000 distinct CDR3 sequences, 10% of them singletons. Sequenced input: memory T cells sorted from blood. Every receptor here comes from a man aged 50-60 years in good health. CDR3s include the opening cysteine and the closing phenylalanine or tryptophan. The D gene is left open where the match is weak. A clone size is listed for some rows: how often the clone was seen (once, few, many), or a class if it is expanded.

len: 11; d_gene: NA; v_gene: TRBV28; j_gene: TRBJ1-2; abundance: NA; CDR3nt: TGTGCCAGCATGGTCTCCTATGGCTACACCTTC; CDR3aa: CASMVSYGYTF
len: 13; d_gene: TRBD1; v_gene: TRBV29-1; j_gene: TRBJ2-3; abundance: few; CDR3nt: TGCAGCGTTGAAAAGGGACAGACCAATACGCAGTATTTT; CDR3aa: CSVEKGQTNTQYF
len: 12; d_gene: TRBD1; v_gene: TRBV30; j_gene: TRBJ1-1; abundance: NA; CDR3nt: TGTGCCTGGAGCGTACAGGGGTCGCCGGCTTTCTTT; CDR3aa: CAWSVQGSPAFF
len: 15; d_gene: NA; v_gene: TRBV27; j_gene: TRBJ1-5; abundance: many; CDR3nt: TGTGCCAGCAGTATGGGCCTCTATAGCAATCAGCCCCAGCATTTT; CDR3aa: CASSMGLYSNQPQHF
len: 13; d_gene: TRBD1; v_gene: TRBV15; j_gene: TRBJ1-2; abundance: NA; CDR3nt: TGTGCCACCAGCAGGACAGGGGGGGTTGGCTACCCCTTC; CDR3aa: CATSRTGGVGYPF
len: 15; d_gene: NA; v_gene: TRBV27; j_gene: TRBJ2-3; abundance: many; CDR3nt: TGTGCCAGCAGTTTAGGACAGACTTCCACAGATACGCAGTATTTT; CDR3aa: CASSLGQTSTDTQYF
len: 13; d_gene: NA; v_gene: TRBV9; j_gene: TRBJ2-5; abundance: NA; CDR3nt: TGTGCCAGCAGCGTAAACACAGGGGAGACCCAGTACTTC; CDR3aa: CASSVNTGETQYF
len: 14; d_gene: NA; v_gene: TRBV5-1; j_gene: TRBJ2-2; abundance: many; CDR3nt: TGCGCCAGCACCACCATCACCGGTTCCGGGGAGCTGTTTTTT; CDR3aa: CASTTITGSGELFF
len: 14; d_gene: NA; v_gene: TRBV18; j_gene: TRBJ2-7; abundance: NA; CDR3nt: TGTGCCAGCTCATTCAACGGGGACAACTGGGAGCAGTACTTC; CDR3aa: CASSFNGDNWEQYF
len: 11; d_gene: NA; v_gene: TRBV29-1; j_gene: TRBJ2-7; abundance: many; CDR3nt: TGCAGCGTTGAGGGACGGAACGAGCAGTACTTC; CDR3aa: CSVEGRNEQYF
len: 16; d_gene: NA; v_gene: TRBV4-3; j_gene: TRBJ2-7; abundance: NA; CDR3nt: TGCGCCAGCAGCCAAGATCCGGGCAGGCCCTCCTACGAGCAGTACTTC; CDR3aa: CASSQDPGRPSYEQYF
len: 16; d_gene: TRBD1; v_gene: TRBV18; j_gene: TRBJ2-2; abundance: many; CDR3nt: TGTGCCAGCTCACCAGGGACAGGGGCGCTCACCGGGGAGCTGTTTTTT; CDR3aa: CASSPGTGALTGELFF
len: 12; d_gene: NA; v_gene: TRBV28; j_gene: TRBJ1-2; abundance: few; CDR3nt: TGTGCCAGCCGGGGGGGGCGAGGGGGCTACACCTTC; CDR3aa: CASRGGRGGYTF
len: 13; d_gene: NA; v_gene: TRBV6-1; j_gene: TRBJ2-7; abundance: few; CDR3nt: TGTGCCAGCACCCCAGACACCTCCCACGAGCAGTACTTC; CDR3aa: CASTPDTSHEQYF
len: 16; d_gene: TRBD1; v_gene: TRBV5-5; j_gene: TRBJ2-7; abundance: NA; CDR3nt: TGTGCCAGCAGCCTGGGACAGGCGTCGGCCAGGTACGAGCAGTACTTC; CDR3aa: CASSLGQASARYEQYF
len: 15; d_gene: TRBD2; v_gene: TRBV6-5; j_gene: TRBJ2-1; abundance: few; CDR3nt: TGTGCCAGCAGTTACGGGCTAGCGGAATACAATGAGCAGTTCTTC; CDR3aa: CASSYGLAEYNEQFF
len: 18; d_gene: TRBD2; v_gene: TRBV10-3; j_gene: TRBJ2-3; abundance: many; CDR3nt: TGTGCCATCAGTGAGTCGGGCGGCCAAGGGGACTACACAGATACGCAGTATTTT; CDR3aa: CAISESGGQGDYTDTQYF
len: 16; d_gene: TRBD2; v_gene: TRBV20-1; j_gene: TRBJ2-7; abundance: NA; CDR3nt: TGCAGTGCTAGCCGGACTAGCGGGACCGGATACTACGAGCAGTACTTC; CDR3aa: CSASRTSGTGYYEQYF
len: 15; d_gene: NA; v_gene: TRBV5-1; j_gene: TRBJ2-2; abundance: many; CDR3nt: TGCGCCAGCAGCCCCGGGACGAGGGACACCGGGGAGCTGTTTTTT; CDR3aa: CASSPGTRDTGELFF
len: 14; d_gene: NA; v_gene: TRBV6-1; j_gene: TRBJ1-2; abundance: few; CDR3nt: TGTGCCAGCAGTGAGGGCCGCCTGTGGGTTGGCTACACCTTC; CDR3aa: CASSEGRLWVGYTF
len: 15; d_gene: NA; v_gene: TRBV4-1; j_gene: TRBJ1-4; abundance: few; CDR3nt: TGCGCCAGCAGCATCAACGGCAGAATCGAGGAAAAACTGTTTTTT; CDR3aa: CASSINGRIEEKLFF
len: 17; d_gene: TRBD2; v_gene: TRBV5-1; j_gene: TRBJ2-5; abundance: many; CDR3nt: TGCGCCAGCAGCTTGGCCCTAGCGGGGGGACCTCAAGAGACCCAGTACTTC; CDR3aa: CASSLALAGGPQETQYF
len: 16; d_gene: NA; v_gene: TRBV9; j_gene: TRBJ1-1; abundance: many; CDR3nt: TGTGCCAGCAGCGTAGGAACGGACTGGGTGAACACTGAAGCTTTCTTT; CDR3aa: CASSVGTDWVNTEAFF
len: 11; d_gene: NA; v_gene: TRBV20-1; j_gene: TRBJ2-1; abundance: many; CDR3nt: TGCAGTGCTAGAGTGCGGAAAGAGCAGTTCTTC; CDR3aa: CSARVRKEQFF
len: 14; d_gene: TRBD1; v_gene: TRBV29-1; j_gene: TRBJ1-2; abundance: many; CDR3nt: TGCAGCGTCCAGACACAGGGGGTCGGGTATGGCTACACCTTC; CDR3aa: CSVQTQGVGYGYTF
len: 15; d_gene: NA; v_gene: TRBV4-1; j_gene: TRBJ1-2; abundance: few; CDR3nt: TGCGCCAGCAGCCCCTCGGACGCGGAGGCCTATGGCTACACCTTC; CDR3aa: CASSPSDAEAYGYTF
len: 16; d_gene: TRBD1; v_gene: TRBV3-1; j_gene: TRBJ1-4; abundance: NA; CDR3nt: TGTGCCAGCAGCCAGGGCGGGACAGGAACTAATGAAAAACTGTTTTTT; CDR3aa: CASSQGGTGTNEKLFF
len: 15; d_gene: NA; v_gene: TRBV19; j_gene: TRBJ2-1; abundance: few; CDR3nt: TGTGCCAGTAGTATCAGTGGGCTAGCGCCCAATGAGCAGTTCTTC; CDR3aa: CASSISGLAPNEQFF
len: 14; d_gene: NA; v_gene: TRBV6-1; j_gene: TRBJ1-2; abundance: NA; CDR3nt: TGTGCCAGCAGCGAACCTGTCGGGAACTATGGCTACACCTTC; CDR3aa: CASSEPVGNYGYTF
len: 17; d_gene: TRBD2; v_gene: TRBV7-2; j_gene: TRBJ2-1; abundance: few; CDR3nt: TGTGCCAGCAGCTTTTTGATAGCGGGGAACAAAAACAATGAGCAGTTCTTC; CDR3aa: CASSFLIAGNKNNEQFF
len: 15; d_gene: NA; v_gene: TRBV6-5; j_gene: TRBJ2-1; abundance: NA; CDR3nt: TGTGCCAGCAGTATCTCGGGGGGCCATGGCAATGAGCAGTTCTTC; CDR3aa: CASSISGGHGNEQFF
len: 11; d_gene: NA; v_gene: TRBV6-1; j_gene: TRBJ2-1; abundance: few; CDR3nt: TGTGCCAGTACCTCAGCCAATGAGCAGTTCTTC; CDR3aa: CASTSANEQFF
len: 18; d_gene: NA; v_gene: TRBV4-1; j_gene: TRBJ1-1; abundance: many; CDR3nt: TGCGCCAGCAGCCGGAATTCAGGGCGAATAGGGTCTTTCACTGAAGCTTTCTTT; CDR3aa: CASSRNSGRIGSFTEAFF
len: 14; d_gene: NA; v_gene: TRBV28; j_gene: TRBJ1-2; abundance: NA; CDR3nt: TGTGCCAGCAGTTTATCTACAAACTTTTATGGCTACACCTTC; CDR3aa: CASSLSTNFYGYTF
len: 14; d_gene: NA; v_gene: TRBV27; j_gene: TRBJ2-2; abundance: many; CDR3nt: TGTGCCAGCAGCTGGGACGCGAACACCGGGGAGCTGTTTTTT; CDR3aa: CASSWDANTGELFF
len: 11; d_gene: NA; v_gene: TRBV6-6; j_gene: TRBJ1-2; abundance: many; CDR3nt: TGTGCCAGCAGTCGCGGGGGCGGCTACACCTTC; CDR3aa: CASSRGGGYTF
len: 16; d_gene: NA; v_gene: TRBV11-2; j_gene: TRBJ2-2; abundance: many; CDR3nt: TGTGCCAGCAGCTTAGATCGGTTCCCCAACGGCGGGGAGCTGTTTTTT; CDR3aa: CASSLDRFPNGGELFF
len: 18; d_gene: TRBD2; v_gene: TRBV12-3/TRBV12-4; j_gene: TRBJ2-3; abundance: many; CDR3nt: TGTGCCAGCAGTCAAGGACTAGCGGGCCTTACTAGCACAGATACGCAGTATTTT; CDR3aa: CASSQGLAGLTSTDTQYF
len: 14; d_gene: NA; v_gene: TRBV24-1; j_gene: TRBJ2-2; abundance: many; CDR3nt: TGTGCCACCAGTGCCGGGATAAACACCGGGGAGCTGTTTTTT; CDR3aa: CATSAGINTGELFF
len: 12; d_gene: NA; v_gene: TRBV28; j_gene: TRBJ1-2; abundance: many; CDR3nt: TGTGCCAGCAGTTCCCCCGTAGCGGGCTACACCTTC; CDR3aa: CASSSPVAGYTF
len: 13; d_gene: NA; v_gene: TRBV15; j_gene: TRBJ1-1; abundance: NA; CDR3nt: TGTGCCACCATGAGGGGACAGAACACTGAAGCTTTCTTT; CDR3aa: CATMRGQNTEAFF
len: 16; d_gene: NA; v_gene: TRBV29-1; j_gene: TRBJ1-5; abundance: many; CDR3nt: TGCAGCGTTAGTGTTGGGACGGGAGGCGGCAATCAGCCCCAGCATTTT; CDR3aa: CSVSVGTGGGNQPQHF
len: 15; d_gene: TRBD2; v_gene: TRBV28; j_gene: TRBJ2-3; abundance: NA; CDR3nt: TGTGCCAGCAGCCAACTAGCGGGAGGTGCAGATACGCAGTATTTT; CDR3aa: CASSQLAGGADTQYF